This T cell receptor beta chain was observed in a study of cytomegalovirus exposure and HLA in healthy donors. Profiling relied on immunoSEQ multiplex PCR, and the TCRdb table lists in-frame clones only, not all of them. The sample lists under 75,000 clones, around 81% occurring once. The J segment lost 7 bases and the V segment lost 4 bases, leaving 9 bases of the junction unmatched. There are 15 residues in the CDR3. Germline CDR1 reads SGHTA; CDR2 reads FQGNSA. The chain has TRBV7-2 and TRBJ1-5, with 8 bases identical to TRBD1. Input material: PBMCs. The receptor was derived from a man younger than 45 in good health and CMV-seronegative. CDR3 DNA sequence: TGTGCCAGCAGCTCGGATTGGACAGGGAACCAGCCCCAGCATTTT. It is translated as CASSSDWTGNQPQHF.